The 14 T cell receptor beta chains reported below all come from one sample, sequenced in a study of beta chain features in type 1 diabetes (dated by TCRdb to about 2018). Libraries were constructed by the immunoSEQ multiplex PCR assay. The High Capacity cDNA Reverse Transcription Kit was used to reverse transcribe all of the isolated RNA, meaning that expressed TCRB transcripts were what got sequenced. TCRdb holds this immuneACCESS table with in-frame rearrangements only. Some clones are missing; in checked studies, unresolved V genes explain under half, and the rest has no known cause. This sample lists roughly 450,000 clones; approximately 13% were detected once. Of the sample, roughly 0.036% is held by the ten largest clones. Input material: naive CD4+ T cells from blood. The cell subset or site label on this specimen signifies: true naive CD4+ T cells. Every receptor here comes from a man aged 30 to 39 in good health.

The gene calls are TRBV6-5 and TRBJ2-7; a weak D match, TRBD2 (5 bases). V was pared by 7 bases and J by 4 bases, with 17 bases between. Germline values: CDR1 MNHEY, CDR2 SVGAGI. This CDR3 has 14 amino acids. The CDR3 sequence: CASNPSGSEYEQYF. CDR3 coding DNA: TGTGCCAGCAACCCGTCGGGGTCGGAGTACGAGCAGTACTTC.

The rearrangement joins TRBV7-8 to TRBJ2-3; TRBD1 or TRBD2 may be the D gene (5 bases each). The germline V gene has CDR1 SGHVS and CDR2 FQNEAQ. The CDR3 has 15 amino acids. Between the trimmed V and J ends, which lost 5 bases and 5 bases, there was a span of 17 bases. CDR3 residues: CASSPGATSRDTQYF. The DNA for the CDR3 is TGTGCCAGCAGCCCCGGGGCCACCTCCCGAGATACGCAGTATTTT.

The chain links TRBV4-3 to TRBJ2-4, with 9 bases that match TRBD1. The CDR3 runs to 16 residues. Germline lookup yields CDR1 LGHNA and CDR2 YSLEER. The ends lost 3 bases at V and 4 bases at J; junction bases unmatched: 7. The CDR3 is CASSHTRDREKNIQYF. CDR3 sequence (DNA): TGCGCCAGCAGCCATACCCGGGACAGGGAAAAAAACATTCAGTACTTC.

J is TRBJ2-3 and V is TRBV5-4, with D unresolved. Trimming shortened V by 7 bases and J by 0 bases, and 18 bases separated the two germline ends. The germline gives CDR1 SGHNT, CDR2 YYREEE (reference sequence). The CDR3 runs 16 residues. The CDR3 coding sequence is TGTGCCAGCTCCGTGAGGCGGATGACTAGCACAGATACGCAGTATTTT. As protein: CASSVRRMTSTDTQYF.

Only a few counts were recorded for this clone. This same CDR3 is encoded by further DNA sequences in the sample. V is TRBV6-6 and J is TRBJ2-1; 7 nucleotides align to TRBD2. The V segment lost 2 bases and the J segment 0 bases; nucleotides outside the gene matches: 1. The CDR3 consists of 15 residues. The germline gives CDR1 MNHNY, CDR2 SVGAGI (reference sequence). The CDR3 nucleotides read TGTGCCAGCAGTTACACGGGAGGCTCCTACAATGAGCAGTTCTTC. Translating gives CASSYTGGSYNEQFF.

This clone was picked up a small number of times. The chain joins TRBV29-1 to TRBJ1-4, with D perhaps TRBD1 (6 bases). CDR1 is SQVTM, CDR2 ANQGSEA, per germline. The CDR3 covers 13 residues. V dropped 6 bases and J dropped 0 bases, with 8 bases sitting between them. The CDR3 reads CSVTGPTNEKLFF. The CDR3 nucleotides are TGCAGCGTCACAGGGCCAACTAATGAAAAACTGTTTTTT.

The V gene is TRBV2, the J gene TRBJ2-5; 11 bases line up with TRBD2. The CDR3 contains 15 residues. Germline V lookup: CDR1 SNHLY, CDR2 FYNNEI. The ends lost 5 bases at V and 7 bases at J; junction bases unmatched: 9. The CDR3: CASSRTSGYAGTQYF. DNA of the CDR3: TGTGCCAGCAGTCGGACTAGCGGGTATGCTGGGACCCAGTACTTC. Supplemented by reference TRBV2 and TRBJ2-5, the full variable domain reads EPEVTQTPSHQVTQMGQEVILRCVPISNHLYFYWYRQILGQKVEFLVSFYNNEISEKSEIFDDQFSVERPDGSNFTLKIRSTKLEDSAMYFCASSRTSGYAGTQYFGPGTRLLVL.

The chain recombines TRBV11-2 with TRBJ2-5; TRBD1 aligns across 10 bases. V gave up 6 bases and J gave up 0 bases; unmatched junction bases: 7. The CDR3 covers 16 residues. Germline values: CDR1 SGHAT, CDR2 FQNNGV. Written as DNA, the CDR3 is TGTGCCAGCAGACGCCCGGGACAGGGGTACCAAGAGACCCAGTACTTC. It yields the protein CASRRPGQGYQETQYF.

This clone showed up just a few times. The chain uses TRBV18 and TRBJ2-3; a weak D match, TRBD2 (5 bases). This CDR3 region has 14 residues. The V end was cut by 6 bases, the J end by 1 base, with 11 bases between. Germline CDR1 reads KGHSH; CDR2 reads LQKENI. The CDR3 loop is CASSVEVGTDTQYF. CDR3 nucleotides: TGTGCCAGCTCTGTGGAGGTTGGCACAGATACGCAGTATTTT.

This clone was seen more than once but under ten times. The chain couples TRBV27 to TRBJ2-7; 8 nucleotides align to TRBD2. CDR1 MNHEY and CDR2 SMNVEV come from the germline V gene (reference sequence). J gave up 5 bases and V 3 bases, and 3 bases lay outside the gene matches. This CDR3 is built from 13 residues. CDR3 protein: CASSFRGGDEQYV. Here the CDR3 DNA reads TGTGCCAGCAGTTTTCGGGGGGGCGACGAGCAGTACGTC.

Ten or more counts support this clone. The rearrangement links TRBV23-1 to TRBJ2-7; no firm D call. TRBV23-1 is an open reading frame, and its role is uncertain. This CDR3 has 14 amino acids. The V gene lost 2 bases and the J gene lost 3 bases, with 11 bases spanning the gap. CDR3 in amino acids: CASSQRQKIYEQYV. The CDR3 DNA is TGCGCCAGCAGTCAAAGGCAGAAAATCTACGAGCAGTACGTC.

This clone was seen once. The genes are TRBV27 and TRBJ1-5, with D unclear. This CDR3 contains 15 residues. Trimming removed 4 bases at V and 5 bases at J, with 15 bases between. Germline-derived CDR1 and CDR2 are MNHEY and SMNVEV (reference sequence). The CDR3 DNA sequence: TGTGCCAGCAGTTCATCAGGACTACGGGATCAGCCCCAGCATTTT. It specifies CASSSSGLRDQPQHF.

The chain combines TRBV7-3 with TRBJ2-5; maybe TRBD2 (5 bases). The CDR3 has 14 amino acids. Trimming cost V 5 bases and J 5 bases, with 15 bases left between them. Germline V gene sequence: CDR1 SGHTA, CDR2 FQGTGA. CDR3 sequence: CASSGQEVGETQYF. Here the CDR3 DNA reads TGTGCCAGCAGCGGCCAGGAGGTCGGGGAGACCCAGTACTTC.

This clone has more than one count but fewer than ten. The chain couples TRBV14 to TRBJ2-4; 8 positions agree with TRBD2. CDR1 is SGHDN, CDR2 FVKESK, per germline. CDR3 length equals 18 residues. The V gene end was trimmed by 4 bases and the J gene end by 0 bases; junction bases not matched to a gene: 11. DNA for the CDR3: TGTGCCAGCAGCCCCGGGGTAGCGGGGCTTCTAGCCAAAAACATTCAGTACTTC. It is translated as CASSPGVAGLLAKNIQYF.